This T cell receptor (beta chain) appears in the sequencing data of a study of blood T cell repertoires in COVID-19. About the research overall: The United States, Italy and Spain provided the acute and convalescent COVID-19 samples.

Some clones are missing from TCRdb's copy, which holds only in-frame ones; the method was immunoSEQ multiplex PCR. The sample holds roughly 300,000 clones; 75% to 90% are singletons and the top ten take over 1.2%. Trimming removed 4 bases from V and 0 bases from J; junction bases left unmatched: 9. The CDR3 is made up of 17 amino acids. Germline V gene sequence: CDR1 SGHRS, CDR2 YFSETQ. This TCR derives from a woman in her forties who had recovered from COVID-19. Input material: peripheral blood. This chain joins TRBV5-1 and TRBJ1-2, with TRBD1 identical over 10 bases. The CDR3 DNA reads as TGCGCCAGCAGCCAAAGGACAGGGGGACCAGCTAACTATGGCTACACCTTC. Translation gives CASSQRTGGPANYGYTF.